The TCR beta chain described here comes from a study of T cell responses to AZD1222 COVID-19 vaccine. About the study: Pooling was applied to second doses at about 4 or about 12 weeks.

Produced via immunoSEQ multiplex PCR; TCRdb's table is partial and in-frame only. The table lists around 80,000 clones, more than 70% of them singletons, with approximately 10% in the top ten. The CDR3 sequence is 14 residues long. Trimming stripped 6 bases from V and 3 bases from J, with 15 bases between. Germline values: CDR1 LNHDA, CDR2 SQIVND (reference sequence). The chain uses TRBV19 and TRBJ2-7; D possibly corresponds to TRBD2 (5 bases). The sequencing used peripheral blood, collected on day 0 of AZD1222 vaccination. The receptor's source is an adult in good health. The chain's CDR3 is CASSPREPLYEQYF. The CDR3 DNA sequence: TGTGCCAGTAGCCCCCGGGAACCGCTCTACGAGCAGTACTTC. The full variable domain, with the rest looked up from reference TRBV19 and TRBJ2-7, is DGGITQSPKYLFRKEGQNVTLSCEQNLNHDAMYWYRQDPGQGLRLIYYSQIVNDFQKGDIAEGYSVSREKKESFPLTVTSAQKNPTAFYLCASSPREPLYEQYFGPGTRLTVT.